A single sample is the source of the 15 T cell receptor beta chains below, sequenced in a study of neurological immune-mediated disorders. TCRdb fed the 5' RACE reads into MiXCR, producing one record per CDR3 protein. The repertoire holds around 50,000 distinct CDR3 sequences, with about 15% as singletons. Sequencing was carried out using PBMCs. The receptors here all came from a man aged 55 to 70 in good health.

In this sample, this clonotype turned up many times. The rearrangement links TRBV5-1 to TRBJ2-6, with TRBD1 matching over 12 bases. Germline CDR1 and CDR2: SGHRS and YFSETQ. The CDR3 extends over 17 amino acids. V trimming: 3 bases; J trimming: 3 bases; junction bases outside the gene matches: 4. CDR3 protein: CASSSGQGARGANVLTF. In nucleotides, the CDR3 is TGCGCCAGCAGCTCGGGACAGGGGGCGCGTGGGGCCAACGTCCTGACTTTC.

This clonotype was counted ten times or more. The rearrangement uses TRBV28 and TRBJ1-2, with 7 bases that match TRBD1. Germline assignment: CDR1 MDHEN and CDR2 SYDVKM. CDR3 length equals 14 residues. Unmatched junction bases numbered 6, after V lost 3 bases and J lost 5 bases. The CDR3 DNA sequence: TGTGCCAGCAGTTTTCCCGGGACAGAATATGGCTACACCTTC. Translation gives CASSFPGTEYGYTF.

This clonotype showed up many times. The V call is TRBV12-3 or TRBV12-4, the J call TRBJ2-3; no firm D call. V lost 7 bases, J lost 5 bases, and 16 bases lay in between. The CDR3 extends over 14 amino acids. The CDR3 nucleotides are TGTGCCAGCACCCAGAGTTCCGCAGGAGATACGCAGTATTTT. Amino acids: CASTQSSAGDTQYF.

This clonotype was recorded a few times. A much larger clone differs by one base, so this may be a read error. The chain carries TRBV25-1 and TRBJ1-5, with D unresolved. The germline V gene has CDR1 MGHDK and CDR2 SYGVNS. Trimming left V 3 bases short and J 2 bases short, with 11 bases between. The CDR3 runs to 15 residues. CDR3 loop: CASSDPSVGNQPQHF. The CDR3 DNA reads as TGTGCCAGCAGTGACCCATCCGTTGGCAATCAGCCCCAGCATTTT.

This clonotype has at least ten counts. The J gene is TRBJ1-6, the V gene TRBV7-3; D perhaps matches TRBD1 (6 bases). The germline V gene encodes CDR1 SGHTA and CDR2 FQGTGA. The CDR3 loop spans 15 amino acids. V lost 5 bases, J lost 7 bases, and 15 bases lay in between. In DNA form, the CDR3 reads TGTGCCAGCAGCCTTAACGACAGGAGAAATTCACCCCTCCACTTT. Translated: CASSLNDRRNSPLHF.

This clonotype was detected ten times or more. This sequence joins TRBV24-1 and TRBJ2-3, with 8 bases aligning to TRBD1. The CDR3 is made up of 14 amino acids. V lost 5 bases and J lost 10; bases outside the gene matches: 10. The germline CDR1 and CDR2 sequences are KGHDR and SFDVKD. CDR3: CATSGGQVREAQYF. The CDR3 DNA reads as TGTGCCACCAGTGGGGGACAGGTTCGAGAGGCGCAGTATTTT.

There are many counts of this clonotype. The V and J genes are TRBV5-5 and TRBJ1-1, with D possibly being TRBD1 (6 bases). The CDR3 covers 16 residues. Deletions cut 4 bases from V and 1 base from J, with 17 bases between. The germline V gene encodes CDR1 SGHKS and CDR2 YYEKEE (reference sequence). CDR3 loop: CASSPVPGQPNTEAFF. The CDR3 DNA is TGTGCCAGCAGCCCTGTGCCCGGACAGCCGAACACTGAAGCTTTCTTT.

The chain is built from TRBV28 and TRBJ2-1; no firm D call. CDR3 length: 13 residues. Deletions cut 6 bases from V and 10 bases from J, with 16 bases between. Germline lookup yields CDR1 MDHEN and CDR2 SYDVKM. CDR3 bases: TGTGCCAGCAGATTTTGGACCGGGTCGGAGCAGTTCTTC. Residues: CASRFWTGSEQFF.

Many counts were recorded for this clonotype. The chain couples TRBV5-1 to TRBJ1-6; the D is unclear. This CDR3 contains 15 residues. Per germline, CDR1 SGHRS and CDR2 YFSETQ. Trimming removed 0 bases at V and 0 bases at J, with 4 bases between. The CDR3 protein is CASSLDSSYNSPLHF. DNA for the CDR3: TGCGCCAGCAGCTTGGACAGCTCCTATAATTCACCCCTCCACTTT.

This clonotype was seen many times. This chain joins TRBV10-3 and TRBJ2-7; 11 bases are a match to TRBD2. The CDR3 sequence is 15 residues long. Unmatched junction bases numbered 3, after V lost 2 bases and J lost 3 bases. CDR1 is ENHRY, CDR2 SYGVKD, per germline. The CDR3: CAISEVAGGSYEQYF. The CDR3 coding sequence is TGTGCCATCAGTGAGGTAGCGGGAGGGAGCTACGAGCAGTACTTC.

The table lists this clonotype with many counts. The chain combines TRBV7-9 with TRBJ1-2; D not certain. Germline V CDR1 and CDR2: SEHNR, FQNEAQ (reference sequence). Trimming stripped 5 bases from V and 6 bases from J, with 13 bases between. This CDR3 comprises 13 residues. CDR3 bases: TGTGCCAGCAGCCCGACGTGGGGAGATGGCTACACCTTC. The encoded protein is CASSPTWGDGYTF. The full variable domain, with the rest looked up from reference TRBV7-9 and TRBJ1-2, is DTGVSQNPRHKITKRGQNVTFRCDPISEHNRLYWYRQTLGQGPEFLTYFQNEAQLEKSRLLSDRFSAERPKGSFSTLEIQRTEQGDSAMYLCASSPTWGDGYTFGSGTRLTVV.

CDR3 in amino acids: CSAPGSSYEQYF. CDR3 DNA: TGCAGTGCACCGGGAAGCTCCTACGAGCAGTACTTC. The chain employs TRBV20-1 and TRBJ2-7; maybe TRBD2 (5 bases). This CDR3 contains 12 residues. Germline V gene sequence: CDR1 DFQATT, CDR2 SNEGSKA (reference sequence). Trimming cost V 6 bases and J 0 bases, with 9 bases left between them.

This clonotype was observed many times. The CDR3 DNA sequence: TGTGCCAGCAGCTTAGAAGCTTTGGGAGCGGGAGCACGCAATGAGCAGTTCTTC. Its protein is CASSLEALGAGARNEQFF. The chain links TRBV11-2 to TRBJ2-1; TRBD2 aligns across 8 bases. There are 18 residues in the CDR3. Germline CDR1 reads SGHAT; CDR2 reads FQNNGV. The J segment lost 6 bases and the V segment lost 0 bases, leaving 13 bases of the junction unmatched. The whole variable domain, remainder taken from reference TRBV11-2 and TRBJ2-1, is EAGVAQSPRYKIIEKRQSVAFWCNPISGHATLYWYQQILGQGPKLLIQFQNNGVVDDSQLPKDRFSAERLKGVDSTLKIQPAKLEDSAVYLCASSLEALGAGARNEQFFGPGTRLTVL.

In this sample, this clonotype turned up many times. The rearrangement joins TRBV5-1 to TRBJ2-7, with D unclear. The CDR3 covers 15 residues. Germline V gene sequence: CDR1 SGHRS, CDR2 YFSETQ. Trimming took 4 bases from V and 0 from J, leaving 14 bases between them. CDR3 residues: CASSPSLLGSYEQYF. The DNA for the CDR3 is TGCGCCAGCAGCCCTTCTCTACTGGGCTCCTACGAGCAGTACTTC.

Ten or more counts support this clonotype. This chain joins TRBV20-1 and TRBJ1-2, with D unresolved. This CDR3 comprises 13 residues. Germline V lookup: CDR1 DFQATT, CDR2 SNEGSKA (reference sequence). V dropped 3 bases and J dropped 4 bases, with 12 bases sitting between them. This CDR3 reads CSARYTDFYGYTF. In DNA, the CDR3 is TGCAGTGCTAGGTATACGGATTTCTATGGCTACACCTTC.